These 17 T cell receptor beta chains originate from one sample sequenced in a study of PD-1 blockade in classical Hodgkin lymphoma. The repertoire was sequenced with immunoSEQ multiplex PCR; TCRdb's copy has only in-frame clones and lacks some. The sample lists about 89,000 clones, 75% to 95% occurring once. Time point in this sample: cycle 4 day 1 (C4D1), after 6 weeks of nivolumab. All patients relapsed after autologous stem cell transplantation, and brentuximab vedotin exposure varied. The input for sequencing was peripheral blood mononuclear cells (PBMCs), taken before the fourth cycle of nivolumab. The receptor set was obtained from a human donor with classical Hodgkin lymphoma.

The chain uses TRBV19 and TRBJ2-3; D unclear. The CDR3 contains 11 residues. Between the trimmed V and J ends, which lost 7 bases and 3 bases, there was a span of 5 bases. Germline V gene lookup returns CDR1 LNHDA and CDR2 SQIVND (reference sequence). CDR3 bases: TGTGCCAGTACCCATACAGATACGCAGTATTTT. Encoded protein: CASTHTDTQYF.

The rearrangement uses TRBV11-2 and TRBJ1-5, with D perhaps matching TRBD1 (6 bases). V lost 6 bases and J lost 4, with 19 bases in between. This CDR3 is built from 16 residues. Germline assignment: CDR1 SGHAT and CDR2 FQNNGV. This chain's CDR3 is CASSPARGTGNQPQHF. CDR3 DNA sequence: TGTGCCAGCAGTCCAGCGAGGGGGACGGGGAATCAGCCCCAGCATTTT.

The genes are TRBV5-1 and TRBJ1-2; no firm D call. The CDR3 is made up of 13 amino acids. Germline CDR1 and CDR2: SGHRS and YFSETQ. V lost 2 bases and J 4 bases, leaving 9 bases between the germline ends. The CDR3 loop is CASSLEGSYGYTF. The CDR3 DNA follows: TGCGCCAGCAGCTTAGAAGGGAGCTATGGCTACACCTTC.

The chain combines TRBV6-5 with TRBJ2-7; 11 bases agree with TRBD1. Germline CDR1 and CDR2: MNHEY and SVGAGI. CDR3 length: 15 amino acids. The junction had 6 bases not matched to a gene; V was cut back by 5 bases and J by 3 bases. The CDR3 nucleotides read TGTGCCAGCAGTAGGGGGGACAGGGGGATCTACGAGCAGTACTTC. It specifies CASSRGDRGIYEQYF.

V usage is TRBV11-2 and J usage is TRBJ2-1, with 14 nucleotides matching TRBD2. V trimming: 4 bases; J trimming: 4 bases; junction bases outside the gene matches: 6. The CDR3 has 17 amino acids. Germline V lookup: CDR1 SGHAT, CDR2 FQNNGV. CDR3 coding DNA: TGTGCCAGCAGCTCTGGACTAGCGGGGGGCCTTTACAATGAGCAGTTCTTC. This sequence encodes CASSSGLAGGLYNEQFF.

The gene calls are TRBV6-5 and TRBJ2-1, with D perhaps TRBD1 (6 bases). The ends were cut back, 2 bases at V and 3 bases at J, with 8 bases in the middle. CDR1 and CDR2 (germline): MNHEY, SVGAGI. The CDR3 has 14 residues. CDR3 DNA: TGTGCCAGCAGTTACATGACAGGCTACAATGAGCAGTTCTTC. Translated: CASSYMTGYNEQFF.

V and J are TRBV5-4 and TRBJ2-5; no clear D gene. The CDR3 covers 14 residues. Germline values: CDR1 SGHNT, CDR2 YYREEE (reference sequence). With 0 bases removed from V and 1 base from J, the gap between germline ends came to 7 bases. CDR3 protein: CASSLAGTQETQYF. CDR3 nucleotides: TGTGCCAGCAGCTTGGCTGGCACCCAAGAGACCCAGTACTTC.

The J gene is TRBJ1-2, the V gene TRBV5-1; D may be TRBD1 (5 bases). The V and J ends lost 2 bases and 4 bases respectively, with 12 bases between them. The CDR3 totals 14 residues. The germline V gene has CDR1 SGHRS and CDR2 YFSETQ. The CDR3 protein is CASSFSGNSYGYTF. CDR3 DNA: TGCGCCAGCAGCTTTTCAGGGAATAGCTATGGCTACACCTTC.

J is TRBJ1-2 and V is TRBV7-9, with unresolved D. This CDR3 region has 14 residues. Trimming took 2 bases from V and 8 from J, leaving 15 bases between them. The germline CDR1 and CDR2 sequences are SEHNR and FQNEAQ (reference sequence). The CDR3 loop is CASSLLEEGEGYTF. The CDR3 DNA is TGTGCCAGCAGCTTACTTGAAGAGGGCGAGGGCTACACCTTC.

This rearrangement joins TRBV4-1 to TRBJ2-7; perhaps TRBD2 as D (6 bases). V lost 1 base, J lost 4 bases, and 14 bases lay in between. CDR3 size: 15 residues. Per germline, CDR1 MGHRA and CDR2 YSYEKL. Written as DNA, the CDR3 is TGCGCCAGCAGCCAAGTCGCGGGGCAGGATTACGAGCAGTACTTC. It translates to CASSQVAGQDYEQYF.

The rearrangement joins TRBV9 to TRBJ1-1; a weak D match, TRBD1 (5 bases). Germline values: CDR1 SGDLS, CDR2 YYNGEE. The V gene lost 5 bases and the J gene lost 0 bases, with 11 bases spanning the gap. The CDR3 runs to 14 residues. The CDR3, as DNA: TGTGCCAGCAGACCAGGGAACATGAACACTGAAGCTTTCTTT. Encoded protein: CASRPGNMNTEAFF.

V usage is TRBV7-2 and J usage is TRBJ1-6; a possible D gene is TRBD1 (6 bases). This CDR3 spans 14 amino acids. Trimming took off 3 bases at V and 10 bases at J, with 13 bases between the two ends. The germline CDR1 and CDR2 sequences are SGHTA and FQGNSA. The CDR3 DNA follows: TGTGCCAGCAGCTTTGGGGGCTTGGGGTCACCCCTCCACTTT. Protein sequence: CASSFGGLGSPLHF. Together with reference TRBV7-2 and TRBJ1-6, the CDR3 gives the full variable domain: GAGVSQSPSNKVTEKGKDVELRCDPISGHTALYWYRQSLGQGLEFLIYFQGNSAPDKSGLPSDRFSAERTGGSVSTLTIQRTQQEDSAVYLCASSFGGLGSPLHFGNGTRLTVT.

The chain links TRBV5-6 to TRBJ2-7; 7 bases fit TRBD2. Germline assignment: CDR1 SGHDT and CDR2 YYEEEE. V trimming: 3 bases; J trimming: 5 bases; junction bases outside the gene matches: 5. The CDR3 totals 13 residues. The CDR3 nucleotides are TGTGCCAGCAGCTGGGGAGGGATCCACGAGCAGTACTTC. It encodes CASSWGGIHEQYF.

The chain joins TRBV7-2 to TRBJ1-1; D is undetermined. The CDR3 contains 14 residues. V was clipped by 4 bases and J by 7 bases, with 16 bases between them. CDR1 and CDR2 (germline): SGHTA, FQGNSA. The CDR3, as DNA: TGTGCCAGCAGCTCCCCCTCCGGAGGGAGTGAAGCTTTCTTT. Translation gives CASSSPSGGSEAFF.

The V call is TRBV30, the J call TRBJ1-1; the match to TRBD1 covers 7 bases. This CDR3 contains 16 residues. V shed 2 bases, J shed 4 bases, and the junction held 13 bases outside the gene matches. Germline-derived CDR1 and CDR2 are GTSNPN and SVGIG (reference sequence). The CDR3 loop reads CAWSPRDRAEGTEAFF. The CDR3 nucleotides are TGTGCCTGGAGTCCTCGAGACAGGGCGGAGGGCACTGAAGCTTTCTTT.

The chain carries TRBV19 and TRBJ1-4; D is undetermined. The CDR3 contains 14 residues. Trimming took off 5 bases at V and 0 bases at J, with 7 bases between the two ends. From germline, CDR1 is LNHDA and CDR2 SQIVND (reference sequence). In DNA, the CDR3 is TGTGCCAGTAGTTTGGATGCAACTAATGAAAAACTGTTTTTT. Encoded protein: CASSLDATNEKLFF.

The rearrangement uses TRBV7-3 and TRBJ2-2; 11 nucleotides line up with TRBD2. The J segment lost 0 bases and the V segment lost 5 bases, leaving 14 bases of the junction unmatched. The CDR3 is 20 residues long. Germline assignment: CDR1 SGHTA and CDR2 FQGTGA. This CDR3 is CASSRRLGLAGGTNTGELFF. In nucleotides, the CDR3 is TGTGCCAGCAGCCGCCGACTGGGGCTAGCGGGGGGTACGAACACCGGGGAGCTGTTTTTT.